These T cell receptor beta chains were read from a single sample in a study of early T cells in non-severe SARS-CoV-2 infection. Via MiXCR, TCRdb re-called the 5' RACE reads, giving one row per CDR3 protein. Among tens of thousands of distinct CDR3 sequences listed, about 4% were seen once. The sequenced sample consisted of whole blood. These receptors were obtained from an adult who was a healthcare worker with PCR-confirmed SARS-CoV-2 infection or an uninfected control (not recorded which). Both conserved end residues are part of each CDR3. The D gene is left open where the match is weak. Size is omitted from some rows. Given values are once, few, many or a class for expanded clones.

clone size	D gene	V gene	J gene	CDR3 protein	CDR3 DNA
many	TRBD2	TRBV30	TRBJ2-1	CAWTTSERGDNEQFF	TGTGCCTGGACGACTAGCGAGAGGGGGGACAATGAGCAGTTCTTC
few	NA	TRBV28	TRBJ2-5	CASSFMGVETQYF	TGTGCCAGCAGTTTTATGGGGGTTGAGACCCAGTACTTC
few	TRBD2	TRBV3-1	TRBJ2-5	CASSEGRVAVETQYF	TGTGCCAGCAGCGAGGGGAGGGTTGCCGTAGAGACCCAGTACTTC
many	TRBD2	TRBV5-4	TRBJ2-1	CASSWRTSGAPDEQFF	TGTGCCAGCAGCTGGAGGACTAGCGGGGCACCGGATGAGCAGTTCTTC
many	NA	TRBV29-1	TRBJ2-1	CSVDRDSSYNEQFF	TGCAGCGTTGACAGGGATAGCTCCTACAATGAGCAGTTCTTC
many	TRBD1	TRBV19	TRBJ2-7	CASSPGQGKMTYEQYF	TGTGCCAGTAGCCCAGGACAGGGGAAAATGACCTACGAGCAGTACTTC
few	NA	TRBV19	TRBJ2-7	CASSPLTGTYEQYF	TGTGCCAGTAGTCCCCTGACAGGCACCTACGAGCAGTACTTC
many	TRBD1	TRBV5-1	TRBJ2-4	CASSPGQAGVAKNIQYF	TGCGCCAGCAGCCCTGGACAGGCCGGGGTAGCCAAAAACATTCAGTACTTC
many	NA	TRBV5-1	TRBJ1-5	CASSHGSNQPQHF	TGCGCCAGCAGCCACGGTAGCAATCAGCCCCAGCATTTT
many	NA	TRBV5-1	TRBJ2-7	CASRVGSSYEQYF	TGCGCCAGCAGAGTCGGGAGCTCCTACGAGCAGTACTTC
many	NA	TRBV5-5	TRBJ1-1	CASSLFGRGTEAFF	TGTGCCAGCAGCTTGTTCGGACGCGGCACTGAAGCTTTCTTT
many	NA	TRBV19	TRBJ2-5	CASSYGRGETQYF	TGTGCCAGTAGTTACGGGAGAGGAGAGACCCAGTACTTC
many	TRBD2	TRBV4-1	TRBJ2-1	CASSQDMTAASGRGFFEQFF	TGCGCCAGCAGCCAAGATATGACAGCCGCTAGCGGGAGGGGTTTTTTCGAGCAGTTCTTC
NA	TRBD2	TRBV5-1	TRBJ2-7	CASSRTSGSKDEQYF	TGCGCCAGCAGCAGGACTAGCGGGAGTAAGGACGAGCAGTACTTC
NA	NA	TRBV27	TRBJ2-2	CASAYGTGVGELFF	TGTGCCAGCGCCTACGGGACCGGGGTCGGGGAGCTGTTTTTT
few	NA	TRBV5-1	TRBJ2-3	CASSLDWTSGTDTQYF	TGCGCCAGCAGCTTGGATTGGACGAGTGGTACAGATACGCAGTATTTT
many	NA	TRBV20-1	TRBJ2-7	CSARAPYEQYF	TGCAGTGCTAGAGCGCCCTACGAGCAGTACTTC
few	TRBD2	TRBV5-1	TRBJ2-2	CASKARAGVGTGELFF	TGCGCCAGCAAGGCCAGAGCGGGAGTGGGGACCGGGGAGCTGTTTTTT
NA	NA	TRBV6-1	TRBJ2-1	CASSETWGDKGFF	TGTGCCAGCAGTGAAACCTGGGGGGATAAAGGGTTCTTC
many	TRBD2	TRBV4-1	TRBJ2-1	CASSQVDMGLAGGNEQFF	TGCGCCAGCAGCCAAGTGGATATGGGACTAGCGGGAGGGAATGAGCAGTTCTTC
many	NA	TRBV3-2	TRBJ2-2	CASSQQGQNTGELFF	TGTGCCAGCAGCCAGCAGGGGCAGAACACCGGGGAGCTGTTTTTT
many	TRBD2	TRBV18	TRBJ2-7	CASATSDSYEQYF	TGTGCCAGCGCGACTAGCGACTCCTACGAGCAGTACTTC